The 3 T cell receptor beta chains reported below all come from one sample, sequenced in a study of T cells in Graves' hyperthyroidism and ophthalmopathy. The investigators amplified TCR beta CDR3 regions from RNA transcripts. An initial round of RT-PCR targeting the TCR CDR3 relied on the HTBI primer set. TCRdb processed the multiplex PCR reads anew with MiXCR; each CDR3 protein has one entry. This sample has hundreds of thousands of distinct CDR3 sequences, with roughly 17% found just once. Sequenced: blood. These receptors were obtained from a woman aged 30 to 39 with Graves' hyperthyroidism.

This clonotype has a count of ten or more. The gene calls are TRBV3-1 and TRBJ2-1; 8 nucleotides align to TRBD2. The CDR3 loop spans 12 amino acids. V was pared by 2 bases and J by 15 bases, with 6 bases of the junction left unmatched. The V gene's germline CDR1 is LGHDT and CDR2 YNNKEL (reference sequence). CDR3 protein: CASSQKRELTFF. In nucleotides, the CDR3 is TGTGCCAGCAGCCAAAAGCGGGAGCTGACGTTCTTC.

This sequence joins TRBV20-1 and TRBJ2-7; the match to TRBD2 covers 7 bases. The CDR3 length is 15 residues. After removal of 4 bases from V and 2 bases from J, the junction contained 11 bases not matched to a gene. The V gene's germline CDR1 is DFQATT and CDR2 SNEGSKA (reference sequence). Here the CDR3 DNA reads TGCAGTGCTATGCCCTATGGGGAGGGCACCTACGAGCAGTACTTC. The encoded protein is CSAMPYGEGTYEQYF.

This clonotype occurred once. The chain couples TRBV6-5 to TRBJ2-1; 15 bases fit TRBD2. Germline-derived CDR1 and CDR2 are MNHEY and SVGAGI. The CDR3 has 19 amino acids. The V and J ends lost 1 base and 3 bases, in that order; junction bases with no gene match: 7. CDR3 coding DNA: TGTGCCAGCAGTTACTATTCTGGGACTAGCGGGAGGAACTACAATGAGCAGTTCTTC. Translating it yields CASSYYSGTSGRNYNEQFF.